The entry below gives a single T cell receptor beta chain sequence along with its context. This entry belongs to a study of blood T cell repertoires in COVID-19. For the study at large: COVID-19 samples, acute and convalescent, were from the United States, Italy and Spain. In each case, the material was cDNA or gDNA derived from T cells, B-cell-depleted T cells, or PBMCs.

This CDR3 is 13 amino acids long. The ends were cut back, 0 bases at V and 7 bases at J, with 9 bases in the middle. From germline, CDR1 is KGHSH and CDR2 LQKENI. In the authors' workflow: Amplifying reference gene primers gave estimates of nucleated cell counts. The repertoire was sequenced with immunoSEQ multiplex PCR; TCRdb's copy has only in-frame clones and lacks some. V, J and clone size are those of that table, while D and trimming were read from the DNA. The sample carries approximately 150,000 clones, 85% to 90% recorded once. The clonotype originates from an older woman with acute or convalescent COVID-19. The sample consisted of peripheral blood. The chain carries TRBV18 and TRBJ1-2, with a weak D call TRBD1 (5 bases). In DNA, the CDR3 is TGTGCCAGCTCACCACCAGTGGGGCCTGGCTACACCTTC. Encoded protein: CASSPPVGPGYTF. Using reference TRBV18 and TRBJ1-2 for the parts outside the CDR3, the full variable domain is NAGVMQNPRHLVRRRGQEARLRCSPMKGHSHVYWYRQLPEEGLKFMVYLQKENIIDESGMPKERFSAEFPKEGPSILRIQQVVRGDSAAYFCASSPPVGPGYTFGSGTRLTVV.